Included here is one T cell receptor beta chain sequence, with context. Antigen unknown. The source of the sample is a study of T-cell memory formation after mild COVID-19. Study-level results: Clones contracting over day 15 to 85 were CD4/CD8 balanced, with later expanders leaning CD4+.

The germline gives CDR1 SNHLY, CDR2 FYNNEI. The CDR3 length is 14 residues. V dropped 6 bases and J dropped 4 bases, with 14 bases sitting between them. MiXCR was run by TCRdb on the 5' RACE reads, yielding one entry per CDR3 protein. The profile shows about 200,000 distinct CDR3 sequences, more than 8% of them singletons. The source material was PBMCs or a T cell subset sorted from them (not recorded which). The sequence was obtained from a man aged 18 to 29 who had mild COVID-19 (a few samples of this study predate the infection). Cell type and time point are not known. The V gene is TRBV2, the J gene TRBJ2-3, with D perhaps matching TRBD1 (6 bases). Written as DNA, the CDR3 is TGTGCCAGCAGCCCCCCTACAGGGTCAGATACGCAGTATTTT. The encoded protein is CASSPPTGSDTQYF.